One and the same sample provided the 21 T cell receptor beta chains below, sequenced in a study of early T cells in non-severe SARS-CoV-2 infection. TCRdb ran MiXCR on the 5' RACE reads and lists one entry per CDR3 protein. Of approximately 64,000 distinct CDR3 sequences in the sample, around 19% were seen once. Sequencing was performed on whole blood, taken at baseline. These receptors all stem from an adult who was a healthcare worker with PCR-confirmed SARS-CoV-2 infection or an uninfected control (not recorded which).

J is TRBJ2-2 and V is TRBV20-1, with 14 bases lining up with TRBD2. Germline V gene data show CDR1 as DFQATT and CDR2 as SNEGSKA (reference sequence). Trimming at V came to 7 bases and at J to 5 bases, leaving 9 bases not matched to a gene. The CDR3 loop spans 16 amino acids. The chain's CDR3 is CSVKTSGRAETGELFF. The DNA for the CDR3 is TGCAGTGTTAAGACTAGCGGGAGGGCAGAAACCGGGGAGCTGTTTTTT.

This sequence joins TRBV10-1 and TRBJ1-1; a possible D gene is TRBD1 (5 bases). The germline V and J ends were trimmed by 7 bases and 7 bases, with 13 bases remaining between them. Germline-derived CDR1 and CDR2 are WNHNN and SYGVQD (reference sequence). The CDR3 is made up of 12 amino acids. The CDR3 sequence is CASMGTEREAFF. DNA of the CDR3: TGCGCCAGCATGGGGACGGAGCGTGAAGCTTTCTTT.

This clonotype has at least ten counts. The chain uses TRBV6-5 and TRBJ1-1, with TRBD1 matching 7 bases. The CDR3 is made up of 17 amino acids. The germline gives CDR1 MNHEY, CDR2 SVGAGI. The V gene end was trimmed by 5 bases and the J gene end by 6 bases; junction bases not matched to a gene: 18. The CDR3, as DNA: TGTGCCAGCAGTCAGACCGAAAGGGGACAGAAGGGCCCTGAAGCTTTCTTT. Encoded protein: CASSQTERGQKGPEAFF.

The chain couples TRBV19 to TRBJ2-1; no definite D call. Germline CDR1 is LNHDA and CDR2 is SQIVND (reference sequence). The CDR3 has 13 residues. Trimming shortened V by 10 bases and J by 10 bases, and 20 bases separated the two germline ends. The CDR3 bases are TGTGCCACCCAATCCTGGATTAATTTCGAGCAGTTCTTC. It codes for CATQSWINFEQFF.

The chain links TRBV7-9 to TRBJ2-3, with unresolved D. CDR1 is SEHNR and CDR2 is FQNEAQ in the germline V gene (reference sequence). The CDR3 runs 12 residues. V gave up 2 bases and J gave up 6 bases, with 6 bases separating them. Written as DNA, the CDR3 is TGTGCCAGCAGCTTATCAGGCGATACGCAGTATTTT. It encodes CASSLSGDTQYF. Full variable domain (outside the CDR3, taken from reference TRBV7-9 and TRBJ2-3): DTGVSQNPRHKITKRGQNVTFRCDPISEHNRLYWYRQTLGQGPEFLTYFQNEAQLEKSRLLSDRFSAERPKGSFSTLEIQRTEQGDSAMYLCASSLSGDTQYFGPGTRLTVL.

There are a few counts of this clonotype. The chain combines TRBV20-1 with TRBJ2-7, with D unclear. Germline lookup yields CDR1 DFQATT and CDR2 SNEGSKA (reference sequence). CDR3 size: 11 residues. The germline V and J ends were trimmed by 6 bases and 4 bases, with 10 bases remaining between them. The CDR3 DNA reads TGCAGTGCCTCGCAAGAATACGAGCAGTACTTC. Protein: CSASQEYEQYF.

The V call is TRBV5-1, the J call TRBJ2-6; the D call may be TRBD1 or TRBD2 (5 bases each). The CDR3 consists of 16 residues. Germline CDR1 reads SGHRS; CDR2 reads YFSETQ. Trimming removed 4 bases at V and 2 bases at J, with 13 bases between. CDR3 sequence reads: CASSPGGTTGANVLTF. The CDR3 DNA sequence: TGCGCCAGCAGCCCTGGGGGAACTACTGGGGCCAACGTCCTGACTTTC.

CDR3 sequence: CASSRLAGEAKNIQYF. CDR3 bases: TGCGCCAGCAGCCGACTAGCGGGAGAGGCCAAAAACATTCAGTACTTC. The rearrangement links TRBV5-1 to TRBJ2-4; 12 positions match TRBD2. Germline CDR1 reads SGHRS; CDR2 reads YFSETQ. The CDR3 covers 16 residues. After removal of 4 bases from V and 1 base from J, the junction contained 3 bases not matched to a gene.

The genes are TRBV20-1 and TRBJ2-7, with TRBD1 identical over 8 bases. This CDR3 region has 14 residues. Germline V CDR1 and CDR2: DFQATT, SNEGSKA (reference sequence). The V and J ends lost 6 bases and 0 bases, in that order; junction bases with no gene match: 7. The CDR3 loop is CSAKRTGSSYEQYF. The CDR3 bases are TGCAGTGCGAAACGGACAGGGAGCTCCTACGAGCAGTACTTC.

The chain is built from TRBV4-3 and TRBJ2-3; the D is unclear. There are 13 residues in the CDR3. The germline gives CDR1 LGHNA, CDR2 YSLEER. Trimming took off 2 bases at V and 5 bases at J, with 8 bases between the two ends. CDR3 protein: CASSQRTGDTQYF. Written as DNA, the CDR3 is TGCGCCAGCAGCCAAAGAACCGGAGATACGCAGTATTTT.

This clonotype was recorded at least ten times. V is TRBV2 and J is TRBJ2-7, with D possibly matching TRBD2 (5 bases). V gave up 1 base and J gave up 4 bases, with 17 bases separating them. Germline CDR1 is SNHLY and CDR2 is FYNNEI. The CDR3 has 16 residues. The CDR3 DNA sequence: TGTGCCAGCAGTGAAGACTCCGGGGTTGTGCGGTACGAGCAGTACTTC. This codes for CASSEDSGVVRYEQYF.

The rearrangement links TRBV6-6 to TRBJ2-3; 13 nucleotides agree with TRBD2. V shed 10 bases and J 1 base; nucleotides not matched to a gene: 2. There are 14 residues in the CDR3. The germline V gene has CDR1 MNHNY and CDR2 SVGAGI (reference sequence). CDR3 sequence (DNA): TGTGCCACAGGGACTAGCGGGGGCACAGATACGCAGTATTTT. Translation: CATGTSGGTDTQYF.

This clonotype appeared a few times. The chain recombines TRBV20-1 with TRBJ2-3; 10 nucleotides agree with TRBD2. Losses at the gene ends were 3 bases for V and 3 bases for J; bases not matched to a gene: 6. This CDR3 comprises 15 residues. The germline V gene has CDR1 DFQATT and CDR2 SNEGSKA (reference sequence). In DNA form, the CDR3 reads TGCAGTGCTAGTATAGCGGGAGGTGGGACAGATACGCAGTATTTT. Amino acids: CSASIAGGGTDTQYF.

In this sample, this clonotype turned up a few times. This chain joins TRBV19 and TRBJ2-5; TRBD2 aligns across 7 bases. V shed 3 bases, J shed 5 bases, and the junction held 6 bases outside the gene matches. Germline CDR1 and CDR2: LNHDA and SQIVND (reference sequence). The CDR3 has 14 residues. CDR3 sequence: CASSIRGRHETQYF. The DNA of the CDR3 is TGTGCCAGTAGTATTCGCGGGAGACACGAGACCCAGTACTTC.

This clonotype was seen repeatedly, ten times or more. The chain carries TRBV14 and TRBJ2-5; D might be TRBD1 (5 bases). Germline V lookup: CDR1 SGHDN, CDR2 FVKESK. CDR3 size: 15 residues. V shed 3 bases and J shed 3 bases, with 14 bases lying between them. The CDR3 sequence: CASSHQGFAEETQYF. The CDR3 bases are TGTGCCAGCAGCCACCAGGGTTTCGCCGAAGAGACCCAGTACTTC.

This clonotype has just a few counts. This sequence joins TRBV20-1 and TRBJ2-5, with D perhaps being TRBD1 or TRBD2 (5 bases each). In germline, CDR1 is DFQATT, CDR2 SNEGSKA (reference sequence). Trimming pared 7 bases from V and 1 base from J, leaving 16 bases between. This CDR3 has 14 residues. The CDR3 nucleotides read TGCAGTGTAGAACAGGCTAGCCGCCAAGAGACCCAGTACTTC. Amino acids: CSVEQASRQETQYF.

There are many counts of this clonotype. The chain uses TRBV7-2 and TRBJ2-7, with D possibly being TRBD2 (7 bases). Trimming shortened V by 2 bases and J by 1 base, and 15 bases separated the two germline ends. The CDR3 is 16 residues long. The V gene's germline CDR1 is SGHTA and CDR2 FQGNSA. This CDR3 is CASSLTSAGHSYEQYF. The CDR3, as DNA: TGTGCCAGCAGCTTAACATCAGCGGGACATTCCTACGAGCAGTACTTC.

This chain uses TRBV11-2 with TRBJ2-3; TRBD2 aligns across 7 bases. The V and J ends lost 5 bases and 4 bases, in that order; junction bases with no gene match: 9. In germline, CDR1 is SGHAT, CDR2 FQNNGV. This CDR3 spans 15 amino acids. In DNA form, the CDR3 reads TGTGCCAGCAGCCCCAGGGAGGGAGGTGCAGATACGCAGTATTTT. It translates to CASSPREGGADTQYF.

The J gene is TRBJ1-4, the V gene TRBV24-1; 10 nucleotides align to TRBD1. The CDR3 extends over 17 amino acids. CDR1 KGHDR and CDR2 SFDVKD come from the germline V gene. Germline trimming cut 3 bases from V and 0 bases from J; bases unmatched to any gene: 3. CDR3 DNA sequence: TGTGCCACCAGTGATCCGGGACAGGGGACAACTAATGAAAAACTGTTTTTT. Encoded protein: CATSDPGQGTTNEKLFF.

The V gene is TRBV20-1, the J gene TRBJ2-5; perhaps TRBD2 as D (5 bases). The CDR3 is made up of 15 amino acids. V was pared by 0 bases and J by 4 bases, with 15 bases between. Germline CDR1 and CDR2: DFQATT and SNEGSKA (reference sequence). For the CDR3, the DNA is TGCAGTGCTAGAGATATGCGGGCATCGGGAGAGACCCAGTACTTC. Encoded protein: CSARDMRASGETQYF.

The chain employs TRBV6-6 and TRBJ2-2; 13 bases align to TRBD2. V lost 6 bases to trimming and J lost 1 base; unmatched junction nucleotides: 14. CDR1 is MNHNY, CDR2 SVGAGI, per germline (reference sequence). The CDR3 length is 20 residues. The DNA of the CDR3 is TGTGCCAGCAGCAACCCAGGACTAGCGGGAGTGAGAGAGAACACCGGGGAGCTGTTTTTT. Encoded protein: CASSNPGLAGVRENTGELFF.